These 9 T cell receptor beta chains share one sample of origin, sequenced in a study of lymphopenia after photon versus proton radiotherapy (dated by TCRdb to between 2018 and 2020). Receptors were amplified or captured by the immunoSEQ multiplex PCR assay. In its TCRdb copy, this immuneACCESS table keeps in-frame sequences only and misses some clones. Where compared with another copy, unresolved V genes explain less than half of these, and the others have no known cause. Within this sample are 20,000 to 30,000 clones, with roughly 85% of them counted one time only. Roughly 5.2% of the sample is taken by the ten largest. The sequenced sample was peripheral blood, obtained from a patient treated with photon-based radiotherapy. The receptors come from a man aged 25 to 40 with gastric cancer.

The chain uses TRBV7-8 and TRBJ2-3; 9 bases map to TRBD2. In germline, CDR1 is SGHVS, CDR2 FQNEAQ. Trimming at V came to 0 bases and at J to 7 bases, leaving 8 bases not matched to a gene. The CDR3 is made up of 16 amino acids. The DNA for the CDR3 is TGTGCCAGCAGCTTAGCTGCGACTAGCGGTTTTAATACGCAGTATTTT. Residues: CASSLAATSGFNTQYF.

CDR3 nucleotides: TGTGCCAGCAGTCTGACAGGGTTTAGCGAAAAACTGTTTTTT. Translating gives CASSLTGFSEKLFF. V is TRBV7-2 and J is TRBJ1-4; 7 positions match TRBD1. This CDR3 region has 14 residues. From germline, CDR1 is SGHTA and CDR2 FQGNSA. With 6 bases clipped from V and 8 bases from J, the junction kept 9 bases outside the gene matches.

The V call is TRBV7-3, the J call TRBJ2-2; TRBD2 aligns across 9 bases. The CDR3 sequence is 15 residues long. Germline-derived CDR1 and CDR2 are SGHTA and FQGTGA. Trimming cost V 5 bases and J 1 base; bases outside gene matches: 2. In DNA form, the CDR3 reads TGTGCCAGCAGCCATAGCGGGGGGAACACCGGGGAGCTGTTTTTT. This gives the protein CASSHSGGNTGELFF. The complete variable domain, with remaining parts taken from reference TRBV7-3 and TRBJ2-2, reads GAGVSQTPSNKVTEKGKYVELRCDPISGHTALYWYRQSLGQGPEFLIYFQGTGAADDSGLPNDRFFAVRPEGSVSTLKIQRTERGDSAVYLCASSHSGGNTGELFFGEGSRLTVL.

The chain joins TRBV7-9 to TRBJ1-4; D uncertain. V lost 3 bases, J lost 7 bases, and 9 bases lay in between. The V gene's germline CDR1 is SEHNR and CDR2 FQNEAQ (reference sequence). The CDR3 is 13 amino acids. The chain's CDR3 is CASSLWPGEKLFF. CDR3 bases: TGTGCCAGCAGCTTGTGGCCAGGTGAAAAACTGTTTTTT.

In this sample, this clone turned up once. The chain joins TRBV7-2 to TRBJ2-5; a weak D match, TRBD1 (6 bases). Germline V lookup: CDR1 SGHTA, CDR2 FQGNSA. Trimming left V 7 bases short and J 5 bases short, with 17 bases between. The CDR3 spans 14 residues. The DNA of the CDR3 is TGTGCCAGCACCAAAACCCAGGGGCGGGAGACCCAGTACTTC. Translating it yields CASTKTQGRETQYF.

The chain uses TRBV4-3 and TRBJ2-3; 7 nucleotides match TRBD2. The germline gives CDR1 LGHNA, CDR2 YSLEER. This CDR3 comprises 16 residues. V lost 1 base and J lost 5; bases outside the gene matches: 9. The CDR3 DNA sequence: TGCGCCAGCAGCCAAGCTGCTCTAGCGGTGATAGATACGCAGTATTTT. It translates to CASSQAALAVIDTQYF.

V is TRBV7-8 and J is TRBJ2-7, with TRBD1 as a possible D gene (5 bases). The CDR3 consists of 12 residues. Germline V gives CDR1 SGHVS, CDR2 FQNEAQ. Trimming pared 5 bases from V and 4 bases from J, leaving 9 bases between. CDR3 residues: CASSPTDYEQYF. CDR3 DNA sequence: TGTGCCAGCAGCCCGACAGATTACGAGCAGTACTTC. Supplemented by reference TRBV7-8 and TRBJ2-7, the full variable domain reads GAGVSQSPRYKVAKRGQDVALRCDPISGHVSLFWYQQALGQGPEFLTYFQNEAQLDKSGLPSDRFFAERPEGSVSTLKIQRTQQEDSAVYLCASSPTDYEQYFGPGTRLTVT.

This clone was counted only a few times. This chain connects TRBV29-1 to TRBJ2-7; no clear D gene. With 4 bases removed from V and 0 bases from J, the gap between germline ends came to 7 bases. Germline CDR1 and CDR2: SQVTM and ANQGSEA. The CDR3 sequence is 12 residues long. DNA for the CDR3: TGCAGCGTTGCTCGGAGCTCCTACGAGCAGTACTTC. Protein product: CSVARSSYEQYF.

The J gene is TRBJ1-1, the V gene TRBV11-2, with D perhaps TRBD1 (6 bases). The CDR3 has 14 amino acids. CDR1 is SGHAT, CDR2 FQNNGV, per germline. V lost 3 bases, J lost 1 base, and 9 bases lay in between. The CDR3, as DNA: TGTGCCAGCAGCTTCGACAGGAGGAACACTGAAGCTTTCTTT. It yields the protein CASSFDRRNTEAFF.